This record looks at one T cell receptor beta chain sequence and its context. This sample was included in a study of cytomegalovirus exposure and HLA in healthy donors. This CDR3 has 14 amino acids. Unmatched junction bases numbered 2, after V lost 4 bases and J lost 2 bases. Germline CDR1 and CDR2: MDHEN and SYDVKM. In the PCR, 60 Vbeta and 13 Jbeta primers were used. This table comes from immunoSEQ multiplex PCR, and its TCRdb copy is limited to in-frame clones, with some not included. The sample includes about 140,000 clones, 76% of them seen just once. The sample taken for sequencing was PBMCs. The V gene is TRBV28, the J gene TRBJ2-7; 10 bases are shared with TRBD1. The TCR sequence derives from a male donor in good health and CMV-seronegative. The CDR3 region has the DNA TGTGCCAGCAGTTCCGGGACAGGGGCCTACGAGCAGTACTTC. Its translation: CASSSGTGAYEQYF.